The T cell receptor beta chain described here comes from a study of blood T cell repertoires in COVID-19. The germline CDR1 and CDR2 sequences are SQVTM and ANQGSEA. The germline V and J ends were trimmed by 4 bases and 3 bases, with 16 bases remaining between them. The CDR3 extends over 14 amino acids. Enrolled during active infection, Seattle patients were then followed longitudinally. The assay was immunoSEQ multiplex PCR, and TCRdb's table has in-frame clones only and misses some. The data contain fewer than 450,000 clones, 88% of them singletons. Sequencing was performed on peripheral blood. V and J are TRBV29-1 and TRBJ2-7; unclear D gene. The receptor's source is a woman in her 50s with COVID-19, enrolled during active disease. The CDR3 loop is CSVGGTVAVYEQYF. CDR3 sequence (DNA): TGCAGCGTTGGCGGAACGGTAGCTGTCTACGAGCAGTACTTC.